The 8 T cell receptor beta chains reported below all come from one sample, sequenced in a study of CD8 T cells in ankylosing spondylitis. Study results and caveats: A TCR beta motif made of 7 to 9 highly homologous variants seemed typical of ankylosing spondylitis blood.

No cognate antigen is known for these TCRs. TCRdb re-analysed the 5' RACE reads in MiXCR, keeping a single row per CDR3 protein. The data hold 450,000 to 550,000 distinct CDR3 sequences, with roughly 5.3% observed a single time. Sequenced: blood, either unsorted or a sorted T cell fraction (not recorded which). The receptors were sampled from a male donor with ankylosing spondylitis.

The rearrangement links TRBV7-2 to TRBJ2-7; D is perhaps TRBD2 (6 bases). Germline CDR1 and CDR2: SGHTA and FQGNSA. CDR3 length: 17 residues. The V end was cut by 5 bases, the J end by 1 base, with 21 bases between. The CDR3 region has the DNA TGTGCCAGCAGCCCACCTACGGGAGCGGAACAGTCCTACGAGCAGTACTTC. Its protein is CASSPPTGAEQSYEQYF.

This clonotype has at least ten counts. The genes are TRBV7-9 and TRBJ1-2; no firm D call. CDR3 length: 11 residues. Trimming stripped 0 bases from V and 6 bases from J, with 2 bases between. Germline CDR1 reads SEHNR; CDR2 reads FQNEAQ (reference sequence). The CDR3 here is CASSLAHGYTF. As DNA, the CDR3 is TGTGCCAGCAGCTTAGCCCATGGCTACACCTTC.

This clonotype was seen at least ten times. The chain is built from TRBV15 and TRBJ1-2; 7 nucleotides agree with TRBD1. The CDR3 totals 13 residues. The J segment lost 2 bases and the V segment lost 5 bases, leaving 2 bases of the junction unmatched. Germline V gene sequence: CDR1 LNHNV, CDR2 YYDKDF (reference sequence). The CDR3 spells CATSVRGNYGYTF. The CDR3 DNA is TGTGCCACCAGCGTCAGGGGGAACTATGGCTACACCTTC.

This clonotype appeared a few times. The gene calls are TRBV5-1 and TRBJ1-1; 8 positions agree with TRBD1. V lost 5 bases and J lost 1; bases outside the gene matches: 7. Per germline, CDR1 SGHRS and CDR2 YFSETQ. The length of the CDR3 is 15 residues. The CDR3 region is CASRSRGQGNTEAFF. Here the CDR3 DNA reads TGCGCCAGCAGGTCCCGCGGACAGGGGAACACTGAAGCTTTCTTT.

This clonotype appeared many times. V gene TRBV29-1 combines with J gene TRBJ2-2; 11 nucleotides match TRBD1. The CDR3 spans 15 residues. Trimming at V came to 7 bases and at J to 2 bases, leaving 6 bases not matched to a gene. The V gene's germline CDR1 is SQVTM and CDR2 ANQGSEA. Here the CDR3 DNA reads TGCAGCGCCCGGACAGGGGGCGTTAACACCGGGGAGCTGTTTTTT. It yields the protein CSARTGGVNTGELFF.

This clonotype occurred many times. The chain recombines TRBV7-2 with TRBJ1-1; 8 bases are shared with TRBD1. V was pared by 1 base and J by 3 bases, with 4 bases of the junction left unmatched. This CDR3 comprises 15 residues. The V gene's germline CDR1 is SGHTA and CDR2 FQGNSA. The CDR3 loop reads CASSLVGTGYTEAFF. CDR3 sequence (DNA): TGTGCCAGCAGCTTAGTCGGGACAGGCTACACTGAAGCTTTCTTT.

The sample holds many counts of this clonotype. This chain uses TRBV7-2 with TRBJ1-1, with a tentative D call TRBD1 (6 bases). The CDR3 has 13 residues. The ends were cut back, 5 bases at V and 1 base at J, with 8 bases in the middle. Looked up from germline, CDR1 is SGHTA and CDR2 is FQGNSA. Here the CDR3 DNA reads TGTGCCAGCAGCGGACAGCCGAACACTGAAGCTTTCTTT. Its translation is CASSGQPNTEAFF.

This clonotype was counted ten times or more. V is TRBV15 and J is TRBJ2-4; D is undetermined. Germline CDR1 is LNHNV and CDR2 is YYDKDF (reference sequence). Between the trimmed V and J ends, which lost 0 bases and 3 bases, there was a span of 3 bases. The CDR3 spans 13 residues. In DNA form, the CDR3 reads TGTGCCACCAGCAGAGATCACAAAAACATTCAGTACTTC. This codes for CATSRDHKNIQYF.